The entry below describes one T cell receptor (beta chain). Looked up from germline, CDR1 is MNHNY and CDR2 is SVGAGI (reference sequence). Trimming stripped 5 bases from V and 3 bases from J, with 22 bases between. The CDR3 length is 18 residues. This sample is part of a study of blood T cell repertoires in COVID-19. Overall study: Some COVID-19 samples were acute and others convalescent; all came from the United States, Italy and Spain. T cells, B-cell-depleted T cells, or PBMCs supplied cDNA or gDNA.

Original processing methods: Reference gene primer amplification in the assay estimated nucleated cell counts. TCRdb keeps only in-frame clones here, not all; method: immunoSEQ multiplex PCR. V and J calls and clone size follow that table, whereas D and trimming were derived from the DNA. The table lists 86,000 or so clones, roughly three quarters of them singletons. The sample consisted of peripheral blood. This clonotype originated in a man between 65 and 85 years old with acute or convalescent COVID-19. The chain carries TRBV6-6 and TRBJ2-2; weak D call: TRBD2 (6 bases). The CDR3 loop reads CASSHPFGGTADTGELFF. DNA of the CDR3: TGTGCCAGCAGTCACCCCTTTGGCGGGACCGCTGACACCGGGGAGCTGTTTTTT.